This TCR beta chain stems from a study of blood T cell repertoires in COVID-19. CDR3 length: 15 amino acids. With 4 bases clipped from V and 3 bases from J, the junction kept 6 bases outside the gene matches. Germline assignment: CDR1 MNHEY and CDR2 SVGAGI. The protocol was immunoSEQ multiplex PCR, while the TCRdb copy is restricted to in-frame clones and leaves out a portion. This sample carries 150,000 to 200,000 clones, approximately 92% of them seen once, and the ten largest clones take roughly 5%. What was sequenced was peripheral blood. The rearrangement links TRBV6-5 to TRBJ2-3; 8 bases are shared with TRBD2. This TCR came from a woman aged 50 to 60 with acute or convalescent COVID-19. This CDR3 is CASSSRGARTDTQYF. DNA for the CDR3: TGTGCCAGCAGTTCGCGGGGGGCCCGGACAGATACGCAGTATTTT.